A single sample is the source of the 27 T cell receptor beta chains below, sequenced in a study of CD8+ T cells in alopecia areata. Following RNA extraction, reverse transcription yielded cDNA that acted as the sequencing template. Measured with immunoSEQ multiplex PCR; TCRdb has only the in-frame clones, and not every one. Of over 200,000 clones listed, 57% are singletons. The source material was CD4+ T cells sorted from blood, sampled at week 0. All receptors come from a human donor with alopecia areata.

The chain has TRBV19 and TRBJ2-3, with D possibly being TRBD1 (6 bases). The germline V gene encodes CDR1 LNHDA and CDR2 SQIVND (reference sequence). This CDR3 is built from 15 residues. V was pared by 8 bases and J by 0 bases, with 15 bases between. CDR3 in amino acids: CASADWGRSTDTQYF. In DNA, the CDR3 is TGTGCCAGTGCTGATTGGGGGCGAAGCACAGATACGCAGTATTTT.

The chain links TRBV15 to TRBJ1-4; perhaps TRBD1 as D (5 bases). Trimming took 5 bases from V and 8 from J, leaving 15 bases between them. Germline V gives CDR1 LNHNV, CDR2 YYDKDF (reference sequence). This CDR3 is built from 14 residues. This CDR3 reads CATSRGRNSEKLFF. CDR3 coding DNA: TGTGCCACCAGCCGGGGACGGAACTCGGAAAAACTGTTTTTT.

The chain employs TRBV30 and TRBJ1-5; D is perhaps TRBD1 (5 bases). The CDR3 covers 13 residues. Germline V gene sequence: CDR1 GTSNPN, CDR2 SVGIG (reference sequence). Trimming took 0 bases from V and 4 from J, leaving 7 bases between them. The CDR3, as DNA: TGTGCCTGGAGTGTAGGGGCTAATCAGCCCCAGCATTTT. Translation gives CAWSVGANQPQHF.

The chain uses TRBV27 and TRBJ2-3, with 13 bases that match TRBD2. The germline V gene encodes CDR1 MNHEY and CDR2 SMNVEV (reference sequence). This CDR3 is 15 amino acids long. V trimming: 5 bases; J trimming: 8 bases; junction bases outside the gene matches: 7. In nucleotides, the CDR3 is TGTGCCAGCAGTGGAACTGGACTAGCGGGGGTTACGCAGTATTTT. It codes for CASSGTGLAGVTQYF.

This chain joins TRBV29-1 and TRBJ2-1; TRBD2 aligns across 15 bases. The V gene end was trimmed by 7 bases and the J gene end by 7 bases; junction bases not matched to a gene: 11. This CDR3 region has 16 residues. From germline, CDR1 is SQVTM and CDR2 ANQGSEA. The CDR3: CSATGTSGGIPNEQFF. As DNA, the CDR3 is TGCAGCGCAACCGGGACTAGCGGGGGGATACCTAATGAGCAGTTCTTC.

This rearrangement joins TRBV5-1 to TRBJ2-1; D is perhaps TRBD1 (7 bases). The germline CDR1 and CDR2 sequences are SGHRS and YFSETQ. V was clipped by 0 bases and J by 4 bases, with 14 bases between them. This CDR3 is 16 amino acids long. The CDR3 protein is CASSLDTGDRYNEQFF. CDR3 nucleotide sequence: TGCGCCAGCAGCTTGGATACGGGGGACAGATACAATGAGCAGTTCTTC. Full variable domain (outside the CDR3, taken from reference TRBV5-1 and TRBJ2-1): KAGVTQTPRYLIKTRGQQVTLSCSPISGHRSVSWYQQTPGQGLQFLFEYFSETQRNKGNFPGRFSGRQFSNSRSEMNVSTLELGDSALYLCASSLDTGDRYNEQFFGPGTRLTVL.

The CDR3 coding sequence is TGTGCCAGCAGCTTGGCCACCTTCCGGACTAGCGGACAACAAGAGACCCAGTACTTC. This codes for CASSLATFRTSGQQETQYF. The chain couples TRBV5-6 to TRBJ2-5, with 10 bases matching TRBD2. The CDR3 is made up of 19 amino acids. Trimming took 0 bases from V and 2 from J; bases not matched to a gene: 13. Per the germline V gene, CDR1 is SGHDT and CDR2 is YYEEEE.

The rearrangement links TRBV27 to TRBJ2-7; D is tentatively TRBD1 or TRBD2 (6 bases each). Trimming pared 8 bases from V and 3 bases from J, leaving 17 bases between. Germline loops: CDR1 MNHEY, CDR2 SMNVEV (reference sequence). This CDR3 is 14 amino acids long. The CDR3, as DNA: TGTGCCAGCGGCCAGATAGGGGGACTCTACGAGCAGTACTTC. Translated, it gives CASGQIGGLYEQYF.

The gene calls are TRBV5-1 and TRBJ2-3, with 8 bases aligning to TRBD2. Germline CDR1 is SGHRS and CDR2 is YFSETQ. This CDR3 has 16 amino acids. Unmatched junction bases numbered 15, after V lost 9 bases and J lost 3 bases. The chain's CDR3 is CATSAGERGLTDTQYF. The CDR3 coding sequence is TGCGCCACCTCGGCCGGGGAGCGGGGGTTAACAGATACGCAGTATTTT.

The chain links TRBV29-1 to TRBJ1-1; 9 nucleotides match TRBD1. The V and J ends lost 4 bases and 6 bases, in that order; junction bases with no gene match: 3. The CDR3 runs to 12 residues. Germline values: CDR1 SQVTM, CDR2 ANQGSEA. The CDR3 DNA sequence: TGCAGCGTTGCCCGACAGGGGGCTGAAGCTTTCTTT. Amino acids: CSVARQGAEAFF.

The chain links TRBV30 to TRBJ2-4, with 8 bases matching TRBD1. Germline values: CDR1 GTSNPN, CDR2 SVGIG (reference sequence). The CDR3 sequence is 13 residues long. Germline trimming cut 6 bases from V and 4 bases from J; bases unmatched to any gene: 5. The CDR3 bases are TGTGCCTGCGTACAGGGGGAGAAAAACATTCAGTACTTC. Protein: CACVQGEKNIQYF.

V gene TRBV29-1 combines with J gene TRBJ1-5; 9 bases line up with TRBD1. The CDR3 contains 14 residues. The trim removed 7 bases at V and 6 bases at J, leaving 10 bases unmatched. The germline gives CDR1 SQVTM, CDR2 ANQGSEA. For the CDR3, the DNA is TGCAGCGCCTCGGGACAGGGTACGTCTCAGCCCCAGCATTTT. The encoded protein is CSASGQGTSQPQHF.

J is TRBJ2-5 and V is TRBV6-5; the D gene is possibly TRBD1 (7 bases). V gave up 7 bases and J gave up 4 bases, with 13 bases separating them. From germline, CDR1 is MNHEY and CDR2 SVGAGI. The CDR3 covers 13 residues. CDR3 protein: CASTHRGGETQYF. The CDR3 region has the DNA TGTGCCAGCACCCACAGGGGAGGAGAGACCCAGTACTTC.

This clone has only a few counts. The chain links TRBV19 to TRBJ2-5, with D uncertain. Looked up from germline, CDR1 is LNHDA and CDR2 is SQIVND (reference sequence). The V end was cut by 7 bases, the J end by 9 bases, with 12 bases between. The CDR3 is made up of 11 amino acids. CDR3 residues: CASNHQGAQYF. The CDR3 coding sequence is TGTGCCAGTAACCACCAAGGAGCCCAGTACTTC. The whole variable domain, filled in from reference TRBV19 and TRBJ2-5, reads DGGITQSPKYLFRKEGQNVTLSCEQNLNHDAMYWYRQDPGQGLRLIYYSQIVNDFQKGDIAEGYSVSREKKESFPLTVTSAQKNPTAFYLCASNHQGAQYFGPGTRLLVL.

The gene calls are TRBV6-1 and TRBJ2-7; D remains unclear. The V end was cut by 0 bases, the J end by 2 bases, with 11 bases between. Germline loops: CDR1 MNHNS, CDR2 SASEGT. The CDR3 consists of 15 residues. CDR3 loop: CASSEALVNAYEQYF. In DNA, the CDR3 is TGTGCCAGCAGTGAAGCGCTCGTTAATGCCTACGAGCAGTACTTC.

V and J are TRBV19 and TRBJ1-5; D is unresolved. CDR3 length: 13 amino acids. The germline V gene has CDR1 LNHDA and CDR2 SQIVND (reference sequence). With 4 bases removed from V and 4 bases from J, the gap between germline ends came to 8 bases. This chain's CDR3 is CASSRQLNQPQHF. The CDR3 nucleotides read TGTGCCAGTAGTAGGCAGCTGAATCAGCCCCAGCATTTT.

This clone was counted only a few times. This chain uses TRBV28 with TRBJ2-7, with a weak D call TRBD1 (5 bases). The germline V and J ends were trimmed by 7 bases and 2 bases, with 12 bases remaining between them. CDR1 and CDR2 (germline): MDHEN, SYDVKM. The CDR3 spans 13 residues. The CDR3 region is CASTTAIPYEQYF. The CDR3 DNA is TGTGCCAGCACGACAGCGATCCCCTACGAGCAGTACTTC.

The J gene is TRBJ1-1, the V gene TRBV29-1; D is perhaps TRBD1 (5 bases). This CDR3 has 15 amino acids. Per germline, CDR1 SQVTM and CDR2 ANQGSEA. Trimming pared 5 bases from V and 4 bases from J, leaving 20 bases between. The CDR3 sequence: CSVRKGQDKTTEAFF. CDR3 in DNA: TGCAGCGTTAGAAAGGGGCAGGACAAGACCACTGAAGCTTTCTTT.

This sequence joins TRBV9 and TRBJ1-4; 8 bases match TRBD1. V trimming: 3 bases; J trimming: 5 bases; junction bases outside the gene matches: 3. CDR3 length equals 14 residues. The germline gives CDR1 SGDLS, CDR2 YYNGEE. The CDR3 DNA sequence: TGTGCCAGCAGCGCGGACAGGGCGAATGAAAAACTGTTTTTT. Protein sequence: CASSADRANEKLFF.

In DNA form, the CDR3 reads TGTGCCAGCAGCGTAGACCTAGCGGGGGTTAGCACAGATACGCAGTATTTT. Amino acid sequence: CASSVDLAGVSTDTQYF. This rearrangement joins TRBV9 to TRBJ2-3, with 10 bases matching TRBD2. Germline V gene lookup returns CDR1 SGDLS and CDR2 YYNGEE. V lost 0 bases to trimming and J lost 0 bases; unmatched junction nucleotides: 4. The CDR3 consists of 17 residues.

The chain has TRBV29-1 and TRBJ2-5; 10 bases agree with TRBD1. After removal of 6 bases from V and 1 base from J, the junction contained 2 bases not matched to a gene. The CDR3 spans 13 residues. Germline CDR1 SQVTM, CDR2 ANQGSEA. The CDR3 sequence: CSVTGGGQETQYF. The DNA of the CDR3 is TGCAGCGTGACAGGGGGCGGCCAAGAGACCCAGTACTTC.

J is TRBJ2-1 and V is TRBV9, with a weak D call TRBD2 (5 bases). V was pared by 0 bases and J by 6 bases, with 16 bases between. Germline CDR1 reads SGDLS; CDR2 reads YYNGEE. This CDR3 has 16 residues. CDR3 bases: TGTGCCAGCAGCGTAGCTAAAGCGGTCCGTTCCAATGAGCAGTTCTTC. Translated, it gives CASSVAKAVRSNEQFF. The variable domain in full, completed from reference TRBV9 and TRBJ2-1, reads DSGVTQTPKHLITATGQRVTLRCSPRSGDLSVYWYQQSLDQGLQFLIQYYNGEERAKGNILERFSAQQFPDLHSELNLSSLELGDSALYFCASSVAKAVRSNEQFFGPGTRLTVL.

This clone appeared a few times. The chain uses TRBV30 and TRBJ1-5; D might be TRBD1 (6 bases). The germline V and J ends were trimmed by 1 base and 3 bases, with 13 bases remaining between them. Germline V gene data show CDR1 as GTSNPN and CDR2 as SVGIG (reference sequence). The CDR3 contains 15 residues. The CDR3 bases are TGTGCCTGGAGTGGAGACGGGGGCCCCAATCAGCCCCAGCATTTT. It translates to CAWSGDGGPNQPQHF.

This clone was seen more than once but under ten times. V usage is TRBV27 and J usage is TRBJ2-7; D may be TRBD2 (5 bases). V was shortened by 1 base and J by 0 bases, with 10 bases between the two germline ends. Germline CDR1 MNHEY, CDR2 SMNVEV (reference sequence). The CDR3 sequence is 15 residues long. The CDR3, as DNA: TGTGCCAGCAGTTTATTGCGGGCTCGCTCCTACGAGCAGTACTTC. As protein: CASSLLRARSYEQYF.

This CDR3 reads CASSLTGGSNQPQHF. CDR3 sequence (DNA): TGTGCCAGCAGCCTTACAGGGGGCAGCAATCAGCCCCAGCATTTT. V and J are TRBV9 and TRBJ1-5; 9 nucleotides agree with TRBD1. The CDR3 sequence is 15 residues long. V was clipped by 4 bases and J by 1 base; unmatched bases: 3. CDR1 and CDR2 from the germline V gene are SGDLS and YYNGEE.

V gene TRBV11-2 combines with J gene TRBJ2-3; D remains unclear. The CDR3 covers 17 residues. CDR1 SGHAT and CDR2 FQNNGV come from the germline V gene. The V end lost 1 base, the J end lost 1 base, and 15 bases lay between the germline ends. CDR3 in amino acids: CASSLAPTQHGTDTQYF. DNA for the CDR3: TGTGCCAGCAGCTTAGCTCCGACACAACATGGCACAGATACGCAGTATTTT.

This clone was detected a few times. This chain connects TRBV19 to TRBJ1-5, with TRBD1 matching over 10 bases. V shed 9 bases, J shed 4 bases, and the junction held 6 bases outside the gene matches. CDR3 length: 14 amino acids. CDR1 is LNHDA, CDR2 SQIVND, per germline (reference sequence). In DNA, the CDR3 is TGTGCCAGCGGGGGGACAGGGGAGAATCAGCCCCAGCATTTT. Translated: CASGGTGENQPQHF. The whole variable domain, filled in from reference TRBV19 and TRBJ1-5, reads DGGITQSPKYLFRKEGQNVTLSCEQNLNHDAMYWYRQDPGQGLRLIYYSQIVNDFQKGDIAEGYSVSREKKESFPLTVTSAQKNPTAFYLCASGGTGENQPQHFGDGTRLSIL.